In this sample, the clone carrying this T cell receptor (beta chain) turned up many times. Its cognate antigen is unknown. Recently diagnosed hyperthyroidism of less than 2 months' duration affected patients aged 18 to 65. PBMCs were derived from more than 8 ml fresh peripheral blood. The germline CDR1 and CDR2 sequences are MNHNS and SASEGT. The CDR3 is 15 residues long. V dropped 3 bases and J dropped 6 bases, with 17 bases sitting between them. Amplified TCR beta CDR3 regions came from RNA transcripts. The TCR CDR3 was amplified in a first-round RT-PCR using the HTBI primer set. TCRdb redid the calling of the multiplex PCR reads with MiXCR, one entry per CDR3 protein. The sample contains some 560,000 distinct CDR3 sequences, 14% of which appear only once. This sample is drawn from a study of T cells in Graves' hyperthyroidism and ophthalmopathy. General study points: Most clonotypes expanded in thyroid above 0.001 were likewise present in blood.

The clonotype was recovered from a woman in her 40s with Graves' hyperthyroidism. Sequences were obtained from blood. The chain employs TRBV6-1 and TRBJ1-2, with D possibly matching TRBD1 (6 bases). CDR3 sequence reads: CASSEIRDTNDGYTF. For the CDR3, the DNA is TGTGCCAGCAGTGAGATTCGGGACACCAACGATGGCTACACCTTC.